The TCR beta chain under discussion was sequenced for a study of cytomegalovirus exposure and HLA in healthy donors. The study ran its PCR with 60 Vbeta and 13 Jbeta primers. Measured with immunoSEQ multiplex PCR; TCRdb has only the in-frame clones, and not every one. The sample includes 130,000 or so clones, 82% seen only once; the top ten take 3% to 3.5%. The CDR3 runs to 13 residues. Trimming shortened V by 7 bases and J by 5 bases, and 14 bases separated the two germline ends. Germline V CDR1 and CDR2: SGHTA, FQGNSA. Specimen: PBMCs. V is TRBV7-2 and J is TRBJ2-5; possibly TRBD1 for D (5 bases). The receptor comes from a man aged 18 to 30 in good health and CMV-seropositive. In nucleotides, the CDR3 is TGTGCCAGCATTAATCGTGGGGCGGAGACCCAGTACTTC. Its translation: CASINRGAETQYF.